The 27 T cell receptor beta chains listed next were all sequenced from one sample in a study of cytomegalovirus exposure and HLA in healthy donors. PCR employed 60 Vbeta and 13 Jbeta primers. The assay was immunoSEQ multiplex PCR, and TCRdb's table has in-frame clones only and misses some. Of some 180,000 clones in the sample, roughly four fifths are singletons; the top ten hold over 2.5%. The sample comprised PBMCs. These receptor sequences come from a male donor in good health and CMV-seronegative.

This clone was picked up a small number of times. The CDR3 loop is CASSYSGGTPGAFF. CDR3 coding DNA: TGTGCCAGCAGTTACTCAGGGGGCACACCAGGGGCTTTCTTT. J is TRBJ1-1 and V is TRBV6-5, with 7 bases lining up with TRBD1. The V gene end was trimmed by 0 bases and the J gene end by 11 bases; junction bases not matched to a gene: 9. CDR3 length: 14 residues. The germline V gene has CDR1 MNHEY and CDR2 SVGAGI.

V gene TRBV4-1 combines with J gene TRBJ1-1, with 8 bases that match TRBD1. The V and J ends lost 6 bases and 1 base, in that order; junction bases with no gene match: 4. CDR1 is MGHRA and CDR2 is YSYEKL in the germline V gene. The CDR3 contains 14 residues. The CDR3 reads CASSTGGANTEAFF. The CDR3, as DNA: TGCGCCAGCAGTACAGGGGGTGCGAACACTGAAGCTTTCTTT.

Of note for this clone: A read error may produce the germline difference seen at one junction end. The V call is TRBV7-9, the J call TRBJ1-5; D gene uncertain. The germline CDR1 and CDR2 sequences are SEHNR and FQNEAQ (reference sequence). CDR3 length: 14 amino acids. CDR3: CSSSPGVFNQPQHF. In DNA, the CDR3 is TGTTCCAGCAGTCCCGGGGTTTTCAATCAGCCCCAGCATTTT.

The sample holds one count of this clone. The chain has TRBV11-3 and TRBJ2-1; 9 bases line up with TRBD1. The V gene end was trimmed by 4 bases and the J gene end by 7 bases; junction bases not matched to a gene: 8. Germline CDR1 and CDR2: SGHNT and YENEEA. The CDR3 runs 15 residues. The DNA for the CDR3 is TGTGCCAGCAGCTGGGGACAGGGAGGAAGGAATGAGCAGTTCTTC. Its translation: CASSWGQGGRNEQFF. Filled out from reference TRBV11-3 and TRBJ2-1, the complete variable domain reads EAGVVQSPRYKIIEKKQPVAFWCNPISGHNTLYWYLQNLGQGPELLIRYENEEAVDDSQLPKDRFSAERLKGVDSTLKIQPAELGDSAVYLCASSWGQGGRNEQFFGPGTRLTVL.

V and J are TRBV6-5 and TRBJ1-6; 8 positions agree with TRBD1. The length of the CDR3 is 16 residues. From germline, CDR1 is MNHEY and CDR2 SVGAGI. V shed 4 bases, J shed 13 bases, and the junction held 15 bases outside the gene matches. CDR3 DNA: TGTGCCAGCAGTTTCCGACAGGGGAGCATTGTAGACCCCCTCCACTTT. Protein sequence: CASSFRQGSIVDPLHF.

In regard to this clone: Mismatch with germline at one junction end may stem from a read error. This chain uses TRBV2 with TRBJ1-2, with 8 bases matching TRBD1. This CDR3 region has 14 residues. CDR1 is SNHLY, CDR2 FYNNEI, per germline. CDR3 DNA: TGTGCAAGCAGGGGGCAGACCCTACCCTATGGCTACACCTTC. Its protein product is CASRGQTLPYGYTF.

This clone is medium-sized (0.01 to 0.1%) in the sample. This CDR3 is CASREGLAGENEQYF. The CDR3, as DNA: TGTGCCAGCAGGGAGGGACTAGCGGGAGAAAACGAGCAGTACTTC. This chain joins TRBV7-9 and TRBJ2-7, with 14 positions matching TRBD2. The V and J ends lost 6 bases and 5 bases, in that order; junction bases with no gene match: 6. Germline-derived CDR1 and CDR2 are SEHNR and FQNEAQ (reference sequence). The CDR3 loop spans 15 amino acids.

The chain employs TRBV6-5 and TRBJ2-7; 10 nucleotides agree with TRBD2. The V segment lost 6 bases and the J segment 8 bases; nucleotides outside the gene matches: 13. This CDR3 is 15 amino acids long. The germline gives CDR1 MNHEY, CDR2 SVGAGI. CDR3 in amino acids: CASRDASGGPQKQYF. The CDR3 DNA follows: TGTGCCAGCAGGGACGCTAGCGGGGGCCCACAGAAGCAGTACTTC.

The rearrangement links TRBV7-9 to TRBJ2-5; D might be TRBD1 (6 bases). Germline lookup yields CDR1 SEHNR and CDR2 FQNEAQ (reference sequence). The CDR3 is 16 amino acids. The V end lost 0 bases, the J end lost 1 base, and 12 bases lay between the germline ends. CDR3 bases: TGTGCCAGCAGCTTAGCCAGGGGTAACTTCCAAGAGACCCAGTACTTC. Translating it yields CASSLARGNFQETQYF.

The chain combines TRBV30 with TRBJ1-5, with no clear D. The CDR3 has 12 residues. Per the germline V gene, CDR1 is GTSNPN and CDR2 is SVGIG (reference sequence). The CDR3: CASRSGTAPQHF. The CDR3 region has the DNA TGTGCTAGTCGCAGCGGCACTGCGCCCCAGCATTTT.

This clone was seen a single time. The gene calls are TRBV7-9 and TRBJ2-6; 10 nucleotides agree with TRBD1. J was trimmed by 2 bases and V by 4 bases; bases with no gene match: 5. The CDR3 has 17 amino acids. Germline loops: CDR1 SEHNR, CDR2 FQNEAQ (reference sequence). CDR3 residues: CASSSRGQGTGANVLTF. The CDR3 DNA reads TGTGCCAGCAGCTCCCGGGGACAGGGGACTGGGGCCAACGTCCTGACTTTC. The full variable domain, in which reference TRBV7-9 and TRBJ2-6 provide the parts outside the CDR3, is DTGVSQNPRHKITKRGQNVTFRCDPISEHNRLYWYRQTLGQGPEFLTYFQNEAQLEKSRLLSDRFSAERPKGSFSTLEIQRTEQGDSAMYLCASSSRGQGTGANVLTFGAGSRLTVL.

This clone is a singleton in its sample. The CDR3, as DNA: TGTGCCAGCAGTTTAACTGATTCACCCCTCCACTTT. Translated, it gives CASSLTDSPLHF. The chain carries TRBV28 and TRBJ1-6; D call uncertain. Germline loops: CDR1 MDHEN, CDR2 SYDVKM. The V end was cut by 2 bases, the J end by 8 bases, with 4 bases between. This CDR3 is 12 amino acids long.

The V gene is TRBV29-1, the J gene TRBJ2-3; no clear D. The V end lost 7 bases, the J end lost 0 bases, and 14 bases lay between the germline ends. The germline CDR1 and CDR2 sequences are SQVTM and ANQGSEA. This CDR3 has 14 amino acids. The CDR3 loop is CSAVPPSSTDTQYF. As DNA, the CDR3 is TGCAGCGCGGTCCCCCCTTCTAGCACAGATACGCAGTATTTT.

This clone was seen a handful of times. The chain is built from TRBV15 and TRBJ1-3; D not resolved. The germline gives CDR1 LNHNV, CDR2 YYDKDF (reference sequence). The CDR3 is 16 residues long. V lost 0 bases, J lost 4 bases, and 13 bases lay in between. CDR3 residues: CATSRDRRQAGNTIYF. In nucleotides, the CDR3 is TGTGCCACCAGCAGAGATAGAAGGCAGGCCGGAAACACCATATATTTT.

The V call is TRBV4-2, the J call TRBJ1-4; D remains ambiguous. CDR1 and CDR2 from the germline V gene are LGHNA and YNFKEQ. V shed 1 base and J shed 7 bases, with 4 bases lying between them. The CDR3 is 12 residues long. The CDR3 sequence: CASSQGSEKLFF. CDR3 sequence (DNA): TGTGCCAGCAGCCAAGGGAGTGAAAAACTGTTTTTT.

This rearrangement joins TRBV29-1 to TRBJ1-2; 11 bases are a match to TRBD1. The J segment lost 8 bases and the V segment lost 6 bases, leaving 17 bases of the junction unmatched. The length of the CDR3 is 16 residues. The germline V gene encodes CDR1 SQVTM and CDR2 ANQGSEA. The CDR3 sequence: CSVEDRGRGPAWGYTF. The DNA of the CDR3 is TGCAGCGTAGAGGACAGGGGGCGCGGTCCGGCGTGGGGCTACACCTTC.

The V call is TRBV6-6, the J call TRBJ2-3; 10 positions match TRBD1. The length of the CDR3 is 15 residues. V lost 4 bases, J lost 8 bases, and 9 bases stayed unmatched. Germline lookup yields CDR1 MNHNY and CDR2 SVGAGI (reference sequence). Here the CDR3 DNA reads TGTGCCAGCAGTTTAGGACAGGGGGGGACGATTACGCAGTATTTT. It translates to CASSLGQGGTITQYF.

The chain recombines TRBV27 with TRBJ2-4, with 7 bases matching TRBD1. This CDR3 contains 14 residues. CDR1 is MNHEY and CDR2 is SMNVEV in the germline V gene (reference sequence). V was clipped by 5 bases and J by 14 bases; unmatched bases: 15. CDR3 DNA sequence: TGTGCCAGCAGTCCAAAGGGGGACAGCCTAAGAAAGTACTTC. Amino acid sequence: CASSPKGDSLRKYF.

A word on this clone: Because it lacks the conserved phenylalanine or tryptophan at the end, this CDR3 is likely a read error. The rearrangement joins TRBV10-2 to TRBJ2-7; D might be TRBD1 (6 bases). Germline V CDR1 and CDR2: WSHSY, SAAADI. This CDR3 region has 13 residues. V lost 6 bases to trimming and J lost 3 bases, with 12 bases between them. The CDR3 DNA reads TGCGCCAGCAGCCGACAGGATTTCTACGAGCAGTACCTC. Its translation is CASSRQDFYEQYL.

The chain joins TRBV6-5 to TRBJ2-3; a possible D gene is TRBD2 (5 bases). Trimming stripped 2 bases from V and 4 bases from J, with 7 bases between. Germline lookup yields CDR1 MNHEY and CDR2 SVGAGI. This CDR3 is built from 13 residues. The CDR3 reads CASSYNGADTQYF. DNA of the CDR3: TGTGCCAGCAGTTACAACGGGGCAGATACGCAGTATTTT.

The chain couples TRBV10-3 to TRBJ1-5; D ambiguous. The CDR3 is made up of 17 amino acids. V was clipped by 2 bases and J by 2 bases, with 16 bases between them. Germline CDR1 and CDR2: ENHRY and SYGVKD. Here the CDR3 reads CAISESRGGRGNQPQHF. CDR3 nucleotides: TGTGCCATCAGTGAGAGTAGAGGAGGGCGAGGCAATCAGCCCCAGCATTTT.

The rearrangement links TRBV11-1 to TRBJ2-7, with 10 bases identical to TRBD2. The CDR3 is 16 amino acids. Germline V gives CDR1 SGHAT, CDR2 FQDESV (reference sequence). V lost 4 bases to trimming and J lost 3 bases; unmatched junction nucleotides: 9. In nucleotides, the CDR3 is TGTGCCAGCAGCTCTAGGATGACTAGCGGGTTCTACGAGCAGTACTTC. This codes for CASSSRMTSGFYEQYF.

V gene TRBV2 combines with J gene TRBJ1-2; tentative D call: TRBD1 (5 bases). The CDR3 runs 15 residues. Germline V gene sequence: CDR1 SNHLY, CDR2 FYNNEI. The V and J ends lost 3 bases and 5 bases respectively, with 16 bases between them. The CDR3 loop is CASSDRSFDRYGYTF. The CDR3 nucleotides read TGTGCCAGCAGTGACCGTTCCTTTGACAGATATGGCTACACCTTC.

V gene TRBV19 combines with J gene TRBJ2-1; perhaps TRBD2 as D (6 bases). V lost 5 bases and J 4 bases, leaving 9 bases between the germline ends. The germline gives CDR1 LNHDA, CDR2 SQIVND (reference sequence). This CDR3 spans 13 amino acids. For the CDR3, the DNA is TGTGCCAGTAGTGAGCGGGTATACAATGAGCAGTTCTTC. Translation: CASSERVYNEQFF.

The genes are TRBV7-7 and TRBJ2-5; D gene unclear. The V gene's germline CDR1 is SSHAT and CDR2 FNYEAQ (reference sequence). The CDR3 runs 13 residues. V was pared by 5 bases and J by 5 bases, with 12 bases between. The chain's CDR3 is CASSHDTPETQYF. The CDR3 coding sequence is TGTGCCAGCAGCCATGACACCCCCGAGACCCAGTACTTC.

The chain links TRBV6-5 to TRBJ1-2; D not resolved. The V gene's germline CDR1 is MNHEY and CDR2 SVGAGI. CDR3 length: 14 amino acids. V lost 9 bases and J 3 bases, leaving 17 bases between the germline ends. DNA for the CDR3: TGTGCCAGTAGAACCGGGTCGATGTACTATGGCTACACCTTC. Amino acids: CASRTGSMYYGYTF.

The chain uses TRBV6-5 and TRBJ2-1, with D possibly being TRBD2 (5 bases). The CDR3 extends over 14 amino acids. V lost 3 bases and J lost 5, with 11 bases in between. Germline V gene sequence: CDR1 MNHEY, CDR2 SVGAGI. The CDR3 nucleotides read TGTGCCAGCAGTTATCCTGGACTTAACAATGAGCAGTTCTTC. Protein: CASSYPGLNNEQFF.